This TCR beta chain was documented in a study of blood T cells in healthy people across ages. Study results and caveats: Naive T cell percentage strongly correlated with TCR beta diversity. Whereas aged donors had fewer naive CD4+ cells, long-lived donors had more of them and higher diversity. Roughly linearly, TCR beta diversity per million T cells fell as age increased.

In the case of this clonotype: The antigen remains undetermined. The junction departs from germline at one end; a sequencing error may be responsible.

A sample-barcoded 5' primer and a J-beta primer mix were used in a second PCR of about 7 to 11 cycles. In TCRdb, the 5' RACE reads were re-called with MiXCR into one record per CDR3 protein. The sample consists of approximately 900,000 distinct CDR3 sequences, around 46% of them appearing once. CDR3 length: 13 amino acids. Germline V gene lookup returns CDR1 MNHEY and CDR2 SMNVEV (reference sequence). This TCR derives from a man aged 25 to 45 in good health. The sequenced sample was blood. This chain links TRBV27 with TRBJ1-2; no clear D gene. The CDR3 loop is CAGSSRQSCGYTF. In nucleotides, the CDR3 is TGTGCCGGCAGTTCACGGCAGTCCTGTGGCTACACCTTC.